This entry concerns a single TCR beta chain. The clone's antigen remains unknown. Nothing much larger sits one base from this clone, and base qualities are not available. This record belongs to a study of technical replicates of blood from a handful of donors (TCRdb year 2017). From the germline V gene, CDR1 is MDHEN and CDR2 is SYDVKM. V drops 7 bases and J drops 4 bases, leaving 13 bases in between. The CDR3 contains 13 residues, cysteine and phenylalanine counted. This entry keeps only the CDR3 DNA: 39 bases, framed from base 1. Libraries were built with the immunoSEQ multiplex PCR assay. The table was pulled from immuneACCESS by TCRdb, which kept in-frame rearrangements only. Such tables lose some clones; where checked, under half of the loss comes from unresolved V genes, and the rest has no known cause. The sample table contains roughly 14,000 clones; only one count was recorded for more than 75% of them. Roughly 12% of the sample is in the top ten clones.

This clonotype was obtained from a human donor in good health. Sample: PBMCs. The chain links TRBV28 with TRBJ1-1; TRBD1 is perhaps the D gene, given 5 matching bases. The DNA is TGTGCCAGCATCTCTTTCGGGGGCACTGAAGCTTTCTTT. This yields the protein CASISFGGTEAFF.